This entry lists 10 T cell receptor beta chains sequenced from one sample in a study of T cell responses to AZD1222 COVID-19 vaccine (dated by TCRdb to the early 2020s). Library prep was done by the immunoSEQ multiplex PCR assay. Held by TCRdb, this immuneACCESS table contains in-frame sequences only and omits some clones. Under half of the omission traces to an unresolved V gene where checked; the cause of the rest is unknown. The sample table lists 100,000 or so clones, nearly 90% of them with a count of one. In total, the top ten clones hold less than 3% of the sample. The meaning of the sample's time point label: baseline before first vaccination. Sequences were derived from peripheral blood, sampled on day 0 of AZD1222 vaccination. These receptors came from an adult in good health.

This clone was recorded a few times. The rearrangement uses TRBV2 and TRBJ1-2; no clear D. V dropped 3 bases and J dropped 4 bases, with 9 bases sitting between them. Germline CDR1 reads SNHLY; CDR2 reads FYNNEI. The CDR3 has 13 amino acids. CDR3 sequence reads: CASSEGRPYGYTF. CDR3 nucleotides: TGTGCCAGCAGTGAGGGCAGGCCCTATGGCTACACCTTC.

This clone was seen a few times. The chain carries TRBV5-6 and TRBJ1-5, with D hard to call. This CDR3 contains 14 residues. Trimming pared 4 bases from V and 2 bases from J, leaving 10 bases between. Looked up from germline, CDR1 is SGHDT and CDR2 is YYEEEE. The CDR3 sequence: CASSVFAGNQPQHF. CDR3 DNA sequence: TGTGCCAGCAGCGTCTTTGCCGGCAATCAGCCCCAGCATTTT.

The chain couples TRBV19 to TRBJ1-3; TRBD1 might be the D (5 bases). Germline lookup yields CDR1 LNHDA and CDR2 SQIVND (reference sequence). The V and J ends lost 5 bases and 0 bases respectively, with 5 bases between them. The CDR3 extends over 13 amino acids. The CDR3 DNA reads as TGTGCCAGTAGTGGGGGCTCTGGAAACACCATATATTTT. Its protein product is CASSGGSGNTIYF.

The rearrangement joins TRBV7-6 to TRBJ2-1; TRBD2 aligns across 10 bases. The CDR3 loop spans 17 amino acids. The V gene end was trimmed by 1 base and the J gene end by 9 bases; junction bases not matched to a gene: 12. Germline V gene lookup returns CDR1 SGHVS and CDR2 FNYEAQ. The CDR3 sequence: CASSLVLRTSGRGEQFF. In DNA form, the CDR3 reads TGTGCCAGCAGCTTAGTTCTACGGACTAGCGGAAGGGGTGAGCAGTTCTTC.

This chain links TRBV4-2 with TRBJ2-1; TRBD2 matches at 9 bases. The trim removed 4 bases at V and 7 bases at J, leaving 8 bases unmatched. The germline V gene encodes CDR1 LGHNA and CDR2 YNFKEQ. This CDR3 is built from 15 residues. CDR3 sequence reads: CASSRSRLADNEQFF. DNA of the CDR3: TGTGCCAGCAGCCGATCGAGACTAGCGGATAATGAGCAGTTCTTC.

The CDR3 DNA sequence: TGTGCCAGCAGTTACTCCGGGGGAACTCAGCCCCAGCATTTT. Protein: CASSYSGGTQPQHF. This chain links TRBV6-2 or TRBV6-3 with TRBJ1-5; TRBD1 might be the D (5 bases). CDR1 and CDR2 from the germline V gene are MNHEY and SVGEGT. V lost 0 bases, J lost 6 bases, and 9 bases lay in between. This CDR3 has 14 residues.

The rearrangement uses TRBV5-1 and TRBJ2-7; D gene ambiguous. Trimming pared 0 bases from V and 5 bases from J, leaving 12 bases between. This CDR3 has 14 amino acids. Germline assignment: CDR1 SGHRS and CDR2 YFSETQ. In nucleotides, the CDR3 is TGCGCCAGCAGCTTGGTTGCGAACGCCCACGAGCAGTACTTC. This gives the protein CASSLVANAHEQYF.

The chain joins TRBV4-3 to TRBJ1-4; D is undetermined. The CDR3 runs to 14 residues. Germline values: CDR1 LGHNA, CDR2 YSLEER. Trimming took 4 bases from V and 5 from J, leaving 11 bases between them. The CDR3 spells CASSPRGGNEKLFF. In DNA, the CDR3 is TGCGCCAGCAGCCCCCGGGGAGGGAATGAAAAACTGTTTTTT.

V gene TRBV5-4 combines with J gene TRBJ1-1, with D possibly matching TRBD1 (6 bases). V gave up 2 bases and J gave up 8 bases, with 7 bases separating them. CDR1 is SGHNT and CDR2 is YYREEE in the germline V gene (reference sequence). The CDR3 has 11 residues. The CDR3 spells CASSFQGEAFF. As DNA, the CDR3 is TGTGCCAGCAGCTTTCAGGGGGAAGCTTTCTTT.

This clone was seen more than once but under ten times. This sequence joins TRBV19 and TRBJ1-5; no clear D gene. V gave up 5 bases and J gave up 3 bases, with 20 bases separating them. CDR1 and CDR2 (germline): LNHDA, SQIVND (reference sequence). This CDR3 spans 17 amino acids. The CDR3 nucleotides are TGTGCCAGTAGTCCTCGGACGGGCCGAAGTGCCAATCAGCCCCAGCATTTT. It specifies CASSPRTGRSANQPQHF.